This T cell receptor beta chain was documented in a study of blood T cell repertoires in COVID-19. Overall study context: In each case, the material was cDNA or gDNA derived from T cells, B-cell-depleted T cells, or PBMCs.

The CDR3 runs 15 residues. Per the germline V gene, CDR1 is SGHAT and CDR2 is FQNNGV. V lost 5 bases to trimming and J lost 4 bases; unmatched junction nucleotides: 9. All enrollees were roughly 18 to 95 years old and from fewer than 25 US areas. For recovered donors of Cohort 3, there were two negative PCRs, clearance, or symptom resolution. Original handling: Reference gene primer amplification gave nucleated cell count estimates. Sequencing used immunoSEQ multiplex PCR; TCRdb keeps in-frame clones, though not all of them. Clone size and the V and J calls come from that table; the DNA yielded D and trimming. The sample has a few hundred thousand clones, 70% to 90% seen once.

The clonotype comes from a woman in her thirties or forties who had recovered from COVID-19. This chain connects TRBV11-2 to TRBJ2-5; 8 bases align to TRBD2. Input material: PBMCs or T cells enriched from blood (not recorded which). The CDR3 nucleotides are TGTGCCAGCAGCCTTAACGCGGGAGGATCAGAGACCCAGTACTTC. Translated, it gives CASSLNAGGSETQYF.